These T cell receptor beta chains were read from a single sample in a study of T cell repertoires in cytomegalovirus infection. In TCRdb, the reads were re-called with MiXCR into one record per CDR3 protein. The data hold approximately 190,000 distinct CDR3 sequences, with about a tenth observed a single time. The sample taken for sequencing was PBMCs. These receptors were taken from a human donor in good health (CMV status not recorded). Some clones in this sample may be carry-over from other donors' samples. Each CDR3 is given with its conserved first and last residue. Each record gives: CDR3 protein, CDR3 DNA, CDR3 length, V gene, D gene, clone size, J gene. D genes are given only for firm matches. Where a row states a size, it is once, few, many or the class of an expanded clone; other rows omit it.

CDR3 protein: CSARTGSLAFF
CDR3 DNA: TGCAGTGCTAGAACTGGGAGTTTAGCTTTCTTT
CDR3 length: 11
V gene: TRBV20-1
D gene: .
clone size: many
J gene: TRBJ1-1

CDR3 protein: CASSFKAGDGEQFF
CDR3 DNA: TGTGCCAGCAGTTTCAAAGCGGGAGATGGTGAGCAGTTCTTC
CDR3 length: 14
V gene: TRBV12-3/TRBV12-4
D gene: TRBD2
clone size: many
J gene: TRBJ2-1

CDR3 protein: CASSRADSTDTQYF
CDR3 DNA: TGTGCCAGCAGCCGAGCAGATAGCACAGATACGCAGTATTTT
CDR3 length: 14
V gene: TRBV6-2/TRBV6-3
D gene: .
clone size: few
J gene: TRBJ2-3

CDR3 protein: CASSLVPTGDYGYTF
CDR3 DNA: TGCGCCAGCAGCTTGGTCCCCACAGGGGACTATGGCTACACCTTC
CDR3 length: 15
V gene: TRBV5-1
D gene: TRBD1
clone size: few
J gene: TRBJ1-2

CDR3 protein: CASRTYRSGTGELFF
CDR3 DNA: TGCGCCAGCAGGACATACCGTTCCGGGACCGGGGAGCTGTTTTTT
CDR3 length: 15
V gene: TRBV10-2
D gene: .
clone size: many
J gene: TRBJ2-2

CDR3 protein: CSEGGDADTQYF
CDR3 DNA: TGCAGTGAAGGGGGGGATGCAGATACGCAGTATTTT
CDR3 length: 12
V gene: TRBV20-1
D gene: .
clone size: .
J gene: TRBJ2-3

CDR3 protein: CASRDSDRRTEQFF
CDR3 DNA: TGTGCCAGCAGGGATTCTGATCGGCGCACTGAGCAGTTCTTC
CDR3 length: 14
V gene: TRBV5-4
D gene: .
clone size: many
J gene: TRBJ2-1

CDR3 protein: CSARGPTTDTQYF
CDR3 DNA: TGCAGTGCTAGGGGACCTACCACAGATACGCAGTATTTT
CDR3 length: 13
V gene: TRBV20-1
D gene: .
clone size: .
J gene: TRBJ2-3

CDR3 protein: CASSLEGLAHNEQFF
CDR3 DNA: TGTGCCAGCAGCTTAGAAGGACTAGCGCACAATGAGCAGTTCTTC
CDR3 length: 15
V gene: TRBV7-9
D gene: TRBD2
clone size: many
J gene: TRBJ2-1

CDR3 protein: CSARPTGGGYTF
CDR3 DNA: TGCAGTGCTAGACCGACAGGCGGTGGCTACACCTTC
CDR3 length: 12
V gene: TRBV20-1
D gene: .
clone size: many
J gene: TRBJ1-2

CDR3 protein: CASSLGAGGRADTQYF
CDR3 DNA: TGTGCCAGCAGCTTAGGGGCGGGGGGCAGGGCAGATACGCAGTATTTT
CDR3 length: 16
V gene: TRBV7-2
D gene: TRBD2
clone size: many
J gene: TRBJ2-3

CDR3 protein: CATSSPSSYEQYF
CDR3 DNA: TGTGCCACCAGCAGTCCGAGCTCCTACGAGCAGTACTTC
CDR3 length: 13
V gene: TRBV15
D gene: .
clone size: .
J gene: TRBJ2-7

CDR3 protein: CASSPNRRSNEQYF
CDR3 DNA: TGTGCCAGCAGCCCAAACAGGAGGTCCAACGAGCAGTACTTC
CDR3 length: 14
V gene: TRBV12-3/TRBV12-4
D gene: .
clone size: many
J gene: TRBJ2-7

CDR3 protein: CASSEKIGYGYTF
CDR3 DNA: TGTGCCAGCAGCGAGAAGATTGGCTATGGCTACACCTTC
CDR3 length: 13
V gene: TRBV7-2
D gene: .
clone size: many
J gene: TRBJ1-2

CDR3 protein: CASSRTLRGQGSDTQYF
CDR3 DNA: TGTGCCAGCAGTAGGACCCTCAGGGGACAGGGCTCAGATACGCAGTATTTT
CDR3 length: 17
V gene: TRBV28
D gene: TRBD1
clone size: many
J gene: TRBJ2-3

CDR3 protein: CASSPRTGQSYYGYTF
CDR3 DNA: TGTGCCAGCAGTCCACGAACCGGACAGAGTTACTATGGCTACACCTTC
CDR3 length: 16
V gene: TRBV12-3/TRBV12-4
D gene: .
clone size: many
J gene: TRBJ1-2

CDR3 protein: CASSFTTNQPQHF
CDR3 DNA: TGTGCCAGCAGCTTCACAACTAATCAGCCCCAGCATTTT
CDR3 length: 13
V gene: TRBV7-2
D gene: .
clone size: many
J gene: TRBJ1-5

CDR3 protein: CASSILHPFTGRMNTEAFF
CDR3 DNA: TGTGCCAGTAGTATATTGCACCCCTTTACAGGGAGGATGAACACTGAAGCTTTCTTT
CDR3 length: 19
V gene: TRBV19
D gene: .
clone size: .
J gene: TRBJ1-1

CDR3 protein: CASSQSSYEQYF
CDR3 DNA: TGTGCCAGCAGCCAGAGCTCCTACGAGCAGTACTTC
CDR3 length: 12
V gene: TRBV7-2
D gene: .
clone size: many
J gene: TRBJ2-7

CDR3 protein: CASRGSPGNTIYF
CDR3 DNA: TGTGCCAGCAGGGGTAGCCCTGGAAACACCATATATTTT
CDR3 length: 13
V gene: TRBV12-3/TRBV12-4
D gene: .
clone size: many
J gene: TRBJ1-3

CDR3 protein: CASSLRTGGFSGNTIYF
CDR3 DNA: TGTGCCAGCAGCTTGAGGACAGGGGGATTCTCTGGAAACACCATATATTTT
CDR3 length: 17
V gene: TRBV7-2
D gene: TRBD1
clone size: many
J gene: TRBJ1-3

CDR3 protein: CASRPLRGQNYNEQFF
CDR3 DNA: TGTGCCAGCAGGCCGTTACGGGGGCAGAACTACAATGAGCAGTTCTTC
CDR3 length: 16
V gene: TRBV12-3/TRBV12-4
D gene: .
clone size: few
J gene: TRBJ2-1

CDR3 protein: CSARDGGNQPQHF
CDR3 DNA: TGCAGCGCGAGGGACGGGGGCAATCAGCCCCAGCATTTT
CDR3 length: 13
V gene: TRBV29-1
D gene: .
clone size: many
J gene: TRBJ1-5

CDR3 protein: CASSLTETYEQYF
CDR3 DNA: TGTGCCAGCAGTTTAACAGAAACCTACGAGCAGTACTTC
CDR3 length: 13
V gene: TRBV28
D gene: .
clone size: few
J gene: TRBJ2-7

CDR3 protein: CASSRSQGNTIYF
CDR3 DNA: TGTGCCAGCAGTCGGTCTCAAGGAAACACCATATATTTT
CDR3 length: 13
V gene: TRBV12-3/TRBV12-4
D gene: .
clone size: many
J gene: TRBJ1-3

CDR3 protein: CASSPSPGHEQFF
CDR3 DNA: TGTGCCAGCAGCCCTAGTCCGGGGCATGAGCAGTTCTTC
CDR3 length: 13
V gene: TRBV7-8
D gene: .
clone size: many
J gene: TRBJ2-1

CDR3 protein: CASSLGGSSRVGGYTF
CDR3 DNA: TGTGCCAGCAGCTTAGGGGGGTCCAGCAGGGTTGGTGGCTACACCTTC
CDR3 length: 16
V gene: TRBV7-3
D gene: .
clone size: few
J gene: TRBJ1-2

CDR3 protein: CATSPAGYSDEQFF
CDR3 DNA: TGTGCCACCAGCCCGGCCGGCTACAGCGATGAGCAGTTCTTC
CDR3 length: 14
V gene: TRBV15
D gene: .
clone size: many
J gene: TRBJ2-1

CDR3 protein: CATSRSLTLRDEKLFF
CDR3 DNA: TGTGCCACCAGCAGATCGTTGACACTCCGGGATGAAAAACTGTTTTTT
CDR3 length: 16
V gene: TRBV15
D gene: .
clone size: .
J gene: TRBJ1-4

CDR3 protein: CASSTGGPYNEQFF
CDR3 DNA: TGTGCCAGCAGTACGGGAGGCCCCTACAATGAGCAGTTCTTC
CDR3 length: 14
V gene: TRBV28
D gene: TRBD2
clone size: many
J gene: TRBJ2-1

CDR3 protein: CASRPGQGGSPLHF
CDR3 DNA: TGTGCCAGCAGACCTGGACAGGGAGGTTCACCCCTCCACTTT
CDR3 length: 14
V gene: TRBV7-2
D gene: TRBD1
clone size: many
J gene: TRBJ1-6

CDR3 protein: CSVGGGMQETQYF
CDR3 DNA: TGCAGCGTTGGCGGGGGGATGCAAGAGACCCAGTACTTC
CDR3 length: 13
V gene: TRBV29-1
D gene: TRBD2
clone size: .
J gene: TRBJ2-5

CDR3 protein: CASSGGGVADTQYF
CDR3 DNA: TGTGCCAGCAGTGGCGGGGGGGTAGCAGATACGCAGTATTTT
CDR3 length: 14
V gene: TRBV28
D gene: TRBD2
clone size: .
J gene: TRBJ2-3

CDR3 protein: CASSSRTGSGNEQFF
CDR3 DNA: TGTGCCAGCAGTTCCCGGACAGGGAGCGGCAATGAGCAGTTCTTC
CDR3 length: 15
V gene: TRBV11-3
D gene: TRBD1
clone size: .
J gene: TRBJ2-1

CDR3 protein: CASSLVSGNNQPQHF
CDR3 DNA: TGTGCCAGCAGCTTAGTATCCGGGAACAATCAGCCCCAGCATTTT
CDR3 length: 15
V gene: TRBV7-2
D gene: .
clone size: many
J gene: TRBJ1-5

CDR3 protein: CASSSKWLAASETQYF
CDR3 DNA: TGTGCCAGCAGCTCCAAGTGGCTAGCGGCGTCAGAGACCCAGTACTTC
CDR3 length: 16
V gene: TRBV7-6
D gene: TRBD2
clone size: many
J gene: TRBJ2-5

CDR3 protein: CASSAQTVNTEAFF
CDR3 DNA: TGTGCCAGCAGCGCCCAGACTGTGAACACTGAAGCTTTCTTT
CDR3 length: 14
V gene: TRBV7-6
D gene: .
clone size: .
J gene: TRBJ1-1

CDR3 protein: CASSYFPTGRNTEAFF
CDR3 DNA: TGTGCCAGCAGTTACTTTCCGACAGGGAGGAACACTGAAGCTTTCTTT
CDR3 length: 16
V gene: TRBV6-2/TRBV6-3
D gene: TRBD1
clone size: many
J gene: TRBJ1-1

CDR3 protein: CASRETSGGARTGELFF
CDR3 DNA: TGTGCCAGCAGGGAGACTAGCGGGGGGGCTCGCACCGGGGAGCTGTTTTTT
CDR3 length: 17
V gene: TRBV28
D gene: TRBD2
clone size: few
J gene: TRBJ2-2

CDR3 protein: CASSNAGLNYGYTF
CDR3 DNA: TGTGCCAGCAGCAATGCAGGGCTAAACTATGGCTACACCTTC
CDR3 length: 14
V gene: TRBV28
D gene: .
clone size: few
J gene: TRBJ1-2

CDR3 protein: CASRGGRTSDTQYF
CDR3 DNA: TGTGCCAGCAGAGGCGGGAGGACGTCAGATACGCAGTATTTT
CDR3 length: 14
V gene: TRBV6-6
D gene: TRBD2
clone size: .
J gene: TRBJ2-3

CDR3 protein: CASSLWTGLNTGELFF
CDR3 DNA: TGTGCCAGCAGCTTGTGGACAGGGCTGAACACCGGGGAGCTGTTTTTT
CDR3 length: 16
V gene: TRBV5-6
D gene: TRBD1
clone size: .
J gene: TRBJ2-2

CDR3 protein: CASSFMDGKYEQYF
CDR3 DNA: TGTGCCAGCAGTTTTATGGACGGCAAATACGAGCAGTACTTC
CDR3 length: 14
V gene: TRBV28
D gene: .
clone size: .
J gene: TRBJ2-7

CDR3 protein: CSASYRVGGYTF
CDR3 DNA: TGCAGTGCTAGCTACAGGGTTGGTGGCTACACCTTC
CDR3 length: 12
V gene: TRBV20-1
D gene: .
clone size: many
J gene: TRBJ1-2

CDR3 protein: CASSPSVVNYGYTF
CDR3 DNA: TGTGCCAGCAGCCCTAGCGTAGTTAACTATGGCTACACCTTC
CDR3 length: 14
V gene: TRBV7-2
D gene: .
clone size: many
J gene: TRBJ1-2

CDR3 protein: CASRDGLAREQYF
CDR3 DNA: TGTGCCAGCAGGGATGGACTAGCGCGGGAGCAGTACTTC
CDR3 length: 13
V gene: TRBV2
D gene: TRBD2
clone size: many
J gene: TRBJ2-7